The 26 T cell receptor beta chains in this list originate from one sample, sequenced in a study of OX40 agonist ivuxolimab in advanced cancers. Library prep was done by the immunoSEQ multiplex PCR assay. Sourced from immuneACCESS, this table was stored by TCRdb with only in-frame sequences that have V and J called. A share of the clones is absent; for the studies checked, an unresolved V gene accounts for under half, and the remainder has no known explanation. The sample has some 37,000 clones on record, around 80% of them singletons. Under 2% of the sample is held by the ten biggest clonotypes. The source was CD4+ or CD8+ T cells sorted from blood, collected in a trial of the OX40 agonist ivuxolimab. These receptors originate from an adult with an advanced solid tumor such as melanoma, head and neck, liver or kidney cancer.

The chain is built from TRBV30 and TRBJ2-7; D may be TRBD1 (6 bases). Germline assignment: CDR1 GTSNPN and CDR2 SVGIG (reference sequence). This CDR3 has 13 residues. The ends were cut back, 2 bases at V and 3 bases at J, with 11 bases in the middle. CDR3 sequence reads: CAWSPGVIYEQYF. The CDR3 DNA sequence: TGTGCCTGGAGTCCAGGGGTAATCTACGAGCAGTACTTC. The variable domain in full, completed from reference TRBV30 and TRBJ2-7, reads SQTIHQWPATLVQPVGSPLSLECTVEGTSNPNLYWYRQAAGRGLQLLFYSVGIGQISSEVPQNLSASRPQDRQFILSSKKLLLSDSGFYLCAWSPGVIYEQYFGPGTRLTVT.

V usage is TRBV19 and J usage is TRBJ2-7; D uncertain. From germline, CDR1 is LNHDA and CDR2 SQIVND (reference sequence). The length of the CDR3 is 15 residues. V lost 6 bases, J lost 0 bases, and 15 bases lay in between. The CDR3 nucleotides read TGTGCCAGTAGCGTTGGGCTCCCAAGCTCCTACGAGCAGTACTTC. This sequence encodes CASSVGLPSSYEQYF. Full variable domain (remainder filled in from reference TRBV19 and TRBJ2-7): DGGITQSPKYLFRKEGQNVTLSCEQNLNHDAMYWYRQDPGQGLRLIYYSQIVNDFQKGDIAEGYSVSREKKESFPLTVTSAQKNPTAFYLCASSVGLPSSYEQYFGPGTRLTVT.

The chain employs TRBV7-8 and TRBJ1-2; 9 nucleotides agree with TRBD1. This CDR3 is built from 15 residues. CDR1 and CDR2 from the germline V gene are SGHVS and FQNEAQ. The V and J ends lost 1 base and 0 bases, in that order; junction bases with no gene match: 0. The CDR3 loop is CASSLGTGANYGYTF. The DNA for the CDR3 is TGTGCCAGCAGCTTAGGGACAGGGGCTAACTATGGCTACACCTTC.

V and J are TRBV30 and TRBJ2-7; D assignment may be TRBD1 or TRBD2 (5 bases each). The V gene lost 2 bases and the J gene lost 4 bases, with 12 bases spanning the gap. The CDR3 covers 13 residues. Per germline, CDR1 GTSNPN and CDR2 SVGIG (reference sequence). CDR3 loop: CAWSPGREYEQYF. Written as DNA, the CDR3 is TGTGCCTGGAGTCCGGGACGGGAATACGAGCAGTACTTC.

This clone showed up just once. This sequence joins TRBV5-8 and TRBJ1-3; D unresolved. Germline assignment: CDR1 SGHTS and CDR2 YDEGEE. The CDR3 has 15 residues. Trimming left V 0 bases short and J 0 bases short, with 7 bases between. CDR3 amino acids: CASSLVGASGNTIYF. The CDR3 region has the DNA TGTGCCAGCAGCTTGGTCGGAGCCTCTGGAAACACCATATATTTT.

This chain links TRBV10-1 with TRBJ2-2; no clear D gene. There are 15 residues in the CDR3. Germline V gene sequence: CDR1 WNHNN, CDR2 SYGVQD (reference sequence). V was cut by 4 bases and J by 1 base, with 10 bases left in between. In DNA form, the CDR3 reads TGCGCCAGCAGTGTCATTAAGGGGAACACCGGGGAGCTGTTTTTT. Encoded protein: CASSVIKGNTGELFF.

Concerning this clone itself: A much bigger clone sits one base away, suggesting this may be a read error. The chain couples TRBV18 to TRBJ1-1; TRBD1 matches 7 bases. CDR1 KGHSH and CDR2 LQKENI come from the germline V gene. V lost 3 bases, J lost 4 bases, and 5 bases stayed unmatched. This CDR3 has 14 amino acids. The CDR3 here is CASSPTGMVTEAFF. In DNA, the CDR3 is TGTGCCAGCTCACCGACAGGGATGGTCACTGAAGCTTTCTTT.

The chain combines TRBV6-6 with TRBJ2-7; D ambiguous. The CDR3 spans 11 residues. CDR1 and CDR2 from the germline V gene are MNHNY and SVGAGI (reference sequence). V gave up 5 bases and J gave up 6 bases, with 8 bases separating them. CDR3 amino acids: CASSQGGEQYF. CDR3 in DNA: TGTGCCAGCAGTCAAGGTGGCGAGCAGTACTTC.

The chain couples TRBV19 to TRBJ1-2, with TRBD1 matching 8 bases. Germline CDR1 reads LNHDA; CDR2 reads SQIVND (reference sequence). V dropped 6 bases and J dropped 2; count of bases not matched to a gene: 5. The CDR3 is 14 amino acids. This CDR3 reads CASRRQGTNYGYTF. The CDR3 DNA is TGTGCCAGTAGAAGACAGGGGACCAACTATGGCTACACCTTC.

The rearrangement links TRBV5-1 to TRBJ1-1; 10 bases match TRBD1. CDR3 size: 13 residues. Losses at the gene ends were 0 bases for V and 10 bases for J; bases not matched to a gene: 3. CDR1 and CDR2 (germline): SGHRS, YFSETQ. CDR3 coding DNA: TGCGCCAGCAGCTTGGCCGGGGACAGGGGAGCTTTCTTT. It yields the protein CASSLAGDRGAFF.

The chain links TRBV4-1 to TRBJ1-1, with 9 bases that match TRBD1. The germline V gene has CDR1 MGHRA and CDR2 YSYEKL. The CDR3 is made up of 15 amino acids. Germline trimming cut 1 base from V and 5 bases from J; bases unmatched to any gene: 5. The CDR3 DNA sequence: TGCGCCAGCAGCCAAGCGTACAGGGGGCGTACTGAAGCTTTCTTT. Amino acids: CASSQAYRGRTEAFF.

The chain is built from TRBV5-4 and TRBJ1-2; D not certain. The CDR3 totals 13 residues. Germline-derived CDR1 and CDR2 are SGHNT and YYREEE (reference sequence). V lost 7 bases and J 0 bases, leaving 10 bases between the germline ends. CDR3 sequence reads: CASRDPTNYGYTF. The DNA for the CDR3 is TGTGCCAGCCGGGATCCCACTAACTATGGCTACACCTTC.

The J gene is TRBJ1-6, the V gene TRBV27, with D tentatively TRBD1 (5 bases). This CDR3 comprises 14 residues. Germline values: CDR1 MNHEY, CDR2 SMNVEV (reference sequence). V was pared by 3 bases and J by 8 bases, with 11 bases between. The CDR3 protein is CASSFWGGDSPLHF. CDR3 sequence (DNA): TGTGCCAGCAGTTTTTGGGGGGGGGATTCACCCCTCCACTTT.

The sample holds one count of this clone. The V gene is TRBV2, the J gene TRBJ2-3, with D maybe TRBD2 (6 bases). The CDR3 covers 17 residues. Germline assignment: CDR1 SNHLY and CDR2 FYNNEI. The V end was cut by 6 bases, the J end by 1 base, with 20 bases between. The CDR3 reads CASSGGLGTRGTDTQYF. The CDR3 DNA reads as TGTGCCAGCAGCGGGGGACTTGGGACCCGAGGCACAGATACGCAGTATTTT.

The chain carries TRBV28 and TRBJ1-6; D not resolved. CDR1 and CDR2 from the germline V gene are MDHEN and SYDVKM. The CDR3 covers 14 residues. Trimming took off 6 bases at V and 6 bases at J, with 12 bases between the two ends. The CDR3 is CASSQQNANSPLHF. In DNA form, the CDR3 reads TGTGCCAGCAGCCAACAAAACGCTAATTCACCCCTCCACTTT.

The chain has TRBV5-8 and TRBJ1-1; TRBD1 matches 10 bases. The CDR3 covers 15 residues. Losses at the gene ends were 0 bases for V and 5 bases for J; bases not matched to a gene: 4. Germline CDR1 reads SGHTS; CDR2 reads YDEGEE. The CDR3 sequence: CASSLGGQGRTEAFF. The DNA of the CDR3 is TGTGCCAGCAGCTTGGGGGGACAGGGGAGGACTGAAGCTTTCTTT.

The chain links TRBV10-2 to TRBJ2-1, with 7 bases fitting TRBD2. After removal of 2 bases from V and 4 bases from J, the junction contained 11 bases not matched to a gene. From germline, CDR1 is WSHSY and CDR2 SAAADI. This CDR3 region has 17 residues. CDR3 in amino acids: CASSEPPLARVYNEQFF. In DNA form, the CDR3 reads TGCGCCAGCAGTGAGCCACCACTAGCGAGGGTATACAATGAGCAGTTCTTC.

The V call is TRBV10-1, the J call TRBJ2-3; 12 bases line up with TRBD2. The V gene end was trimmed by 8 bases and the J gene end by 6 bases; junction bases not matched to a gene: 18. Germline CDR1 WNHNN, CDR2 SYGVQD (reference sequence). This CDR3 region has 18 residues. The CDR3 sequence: CASSRLGLAGGPGDTQYF. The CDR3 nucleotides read TGCGCCAGCTCACGCCTCGGGCTAGCGGGAGGGCCAGGGGATACGCAGTATTTT.

The CDR3 sequence is CASSLGDRGRETQYF. CDR3 sequence (DNA): TGTGCCAGCAGCTTAGGGGACAGGGGGCGAGAGACCCAGTACTTC. The chain uses TRBV7-9 and TRBJ2-5, with 12 bases lining up with TRBD1. The CDR3 runs to 15 residues. J lost 4 bases, V lost 1 base, and 1 base had no gene match. The germline V gene has CDR1 SEHNR and CDR2 FQNEAQ (reference sequence).

CDR3: CASSFKTSGGTDTQYF. In DNA, the CDR3 is TGTGCCAGCAGTTTCAAGACTAGCGGGGGGACAGATACGCAGTATTTT. The chain couples TRBV28 to TRBJ2-3; 13 bases line up with TRBD2. The CDR3 length is 16 residues. After removal of 3 bases from V and 3 bases from J, the junction contained 3 bases not matched to a gene. CDR1 is MDHEN and CDR2 is SYDVKM in the germline V gene.

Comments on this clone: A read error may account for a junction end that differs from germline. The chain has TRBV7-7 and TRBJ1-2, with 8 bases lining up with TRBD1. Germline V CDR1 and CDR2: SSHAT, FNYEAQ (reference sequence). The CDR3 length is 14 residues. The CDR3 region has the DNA TGTGCTAGCAGCTTAGCAGGGGGCCTGAGTGGCTACACCTTC. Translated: CASSLAGGLSGYTF.

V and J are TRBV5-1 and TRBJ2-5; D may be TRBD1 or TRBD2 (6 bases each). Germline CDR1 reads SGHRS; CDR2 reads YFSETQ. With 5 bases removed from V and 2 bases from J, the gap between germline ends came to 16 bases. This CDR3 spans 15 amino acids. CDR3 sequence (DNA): TGCGCCAGCAGACGGTCGGGGGCGGTTCAAGAGACCCAGTACTTC. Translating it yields CASRRSGAVQETQYF.

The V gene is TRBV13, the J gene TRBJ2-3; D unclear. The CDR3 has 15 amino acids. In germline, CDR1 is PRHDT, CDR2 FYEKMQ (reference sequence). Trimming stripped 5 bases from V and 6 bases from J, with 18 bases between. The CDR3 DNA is TGTGCCAGCAGCCCCGCACCGACGCCCGGGGATACGCAGTATTTT. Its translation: CASSPAPTPGDTQYF.

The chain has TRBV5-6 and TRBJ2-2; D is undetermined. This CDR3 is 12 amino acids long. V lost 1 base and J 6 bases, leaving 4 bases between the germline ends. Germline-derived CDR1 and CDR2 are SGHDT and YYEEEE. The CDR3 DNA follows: TGTGCCAGCAGCTTGTATGCCGGGGAGCTGTTTTTT. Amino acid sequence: CASSLYAGELFF.

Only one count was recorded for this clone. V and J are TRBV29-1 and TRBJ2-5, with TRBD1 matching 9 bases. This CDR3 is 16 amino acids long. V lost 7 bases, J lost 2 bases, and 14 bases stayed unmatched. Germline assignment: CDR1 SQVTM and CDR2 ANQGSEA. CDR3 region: CSARDRALRRQETQYF. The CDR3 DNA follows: TGCAGCGCCCGGGACAGGGCCCTAAGGCGTCAAGAGACCCAGTACTTC.

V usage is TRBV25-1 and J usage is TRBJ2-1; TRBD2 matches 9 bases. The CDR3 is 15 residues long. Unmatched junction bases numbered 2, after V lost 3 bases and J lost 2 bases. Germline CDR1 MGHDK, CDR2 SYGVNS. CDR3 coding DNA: TGTGCCAGCAGTGATAGCGGGGGCCCCTACAATGAGCAGTTCTTC. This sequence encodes CASSDSGGPYNEQFF.